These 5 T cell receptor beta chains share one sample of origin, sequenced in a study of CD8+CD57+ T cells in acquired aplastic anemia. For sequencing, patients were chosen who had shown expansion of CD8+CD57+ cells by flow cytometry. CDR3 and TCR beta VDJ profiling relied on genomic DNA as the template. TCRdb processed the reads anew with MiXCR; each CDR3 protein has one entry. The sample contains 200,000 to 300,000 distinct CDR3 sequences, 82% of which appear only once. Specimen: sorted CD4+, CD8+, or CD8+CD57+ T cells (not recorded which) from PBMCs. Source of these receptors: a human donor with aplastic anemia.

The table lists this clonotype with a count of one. The CDR3 DNA sequence: TGCGCCAGCAGTCAGGGACAGCTAAATTCACCCCTCCACTTT. It specifies CASSQGQLNSPLHF. V and J are TRBV10-1 and TRBJ1-6, with 7 bases identical to TRBD1. V was clipped by 5 bases and J by 7 bases; unmatched bases: 5. Germline CDR1 is WNHNN and CDR2 is SYGVQD (reference sequence). This CDR3 has 14 amino acids.

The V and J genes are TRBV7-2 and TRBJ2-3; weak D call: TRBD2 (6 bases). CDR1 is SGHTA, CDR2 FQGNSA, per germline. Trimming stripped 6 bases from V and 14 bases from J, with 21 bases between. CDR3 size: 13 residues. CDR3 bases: TGTGCCAGCAGGTTCGGGGGAGCAGATGCGACGTATTTT. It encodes CASRFGGADATYF. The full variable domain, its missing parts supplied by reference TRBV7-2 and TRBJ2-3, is GAGVSQSPSNKVTEKGKDVELRCDPISGHTALYWYRQSLGQGLEFLIYFQGNSAPDKSGLPSDRFSAERTGGSVSTLTIQRTQQEDSAVYLCASRFGGADATYFGPGTRLTVL.

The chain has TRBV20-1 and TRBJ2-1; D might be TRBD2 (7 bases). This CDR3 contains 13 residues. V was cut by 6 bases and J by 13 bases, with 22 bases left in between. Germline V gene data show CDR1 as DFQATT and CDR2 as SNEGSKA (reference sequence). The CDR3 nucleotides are TGCAGTGCCCCCAACCATCGGGGGGCCTCCCAGTTCTTC. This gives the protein CSAPNHRGASQFF.

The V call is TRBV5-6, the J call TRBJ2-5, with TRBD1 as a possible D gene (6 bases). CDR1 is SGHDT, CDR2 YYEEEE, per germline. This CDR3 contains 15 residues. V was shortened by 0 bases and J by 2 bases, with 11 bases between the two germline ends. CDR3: CASSLVDRSQETQYF. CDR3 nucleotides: TGTGCCAGCAGCTTGGTCGACAGGTCTCAAGAGACCCAGTACTTC.

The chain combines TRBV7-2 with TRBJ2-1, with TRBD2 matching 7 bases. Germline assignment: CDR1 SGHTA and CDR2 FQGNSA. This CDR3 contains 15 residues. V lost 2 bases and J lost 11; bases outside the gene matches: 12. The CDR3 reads CASSLSGGGDTQQFF. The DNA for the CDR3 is TGTGCCAGCAGCTTATCGGGGGGAGGCGATACGCAGCAGTTCTTC. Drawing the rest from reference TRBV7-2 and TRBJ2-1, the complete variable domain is GAGVSQSPSNKVTEKGKDVELRCDPISGHTALYWYRQSLGQGLEFLIYFQGNSAPDKSGLPSDRFSAERTGGSVSTLTIQRTQQEDSAVYLCASSLSGGGDTQQFFGPGTRLTVL.